A single sample is the source of the 19 T cell receptor beta chains below, sequenced in a study of blood T cell repertoires in COVID-19. Sequenced by immunoSEQ multiplex PCR; TCRdb stores in-frame clones only, minus some. This sample has about 57,000 clones; 82% occur once, and the top ten carry around a fifth. Sample: peripheral blood. These receptors came from a woman in her fifties or sixties with acute or convalescent COVID-19.

The chain recombines TRBV18 with TRBJ2-1, with TRBD1 identical over 9 bases. The germline CDR1 and CDR2 sequences are KGHSH and LQKENI. Trimming cost V 0 bases and J 4 bases; bases outside gene matches: 7. The CDR3 is 17 residues long. The CDR3 DNA reads TGTGCCAGCTCACCACCTACAGGGACAGGGCTGTACAATGAGCAGTTCTTC. Translating gives CASSPPTGTGLYNEQFF.

The J gene is TRBJ1-4, the V gene TRBV6-6; no definite D call. The germline CDR1 and CDR2 sequences are MNHNY and SVGAGI (reference sequence). V shed 6 bases and J shed 4 bases, with 9 bases lying between them. This CDR3 is built from 13 residues. The CDR3 nucleotides are TGTGCCAGCAGACTCGGGGATAATGAAAAACTGTTTTTT. It specifies CASRLGDNEKLFF.

This sequence joins TRBV27 and TRBJ1-6; D is uncertain. V lost 7 bases to trimming and J lost 0 bases, with 13 bases between them. The CDR3 loop spans 16 amino acids. Germline values: CDR1 MNHEY, CDR2 SMNVEV (reference sequence). CDR3 in DNA: TGTGCCAGCACCCAATTCGCGGTCTCCTATAATTCACCCCTCCACTTT. This translates into CASTQFAVSYNSPLHF.

This chain's CDR3 is CASSPASGYTF. The CDR3 DNA follows: TGTGCCAGCAGCCCAGCTAGTGGCTACACCTTC. The genes are TRBV16 and TRBJ1-2, with D unresolved. The CDR3 runs 11 residues. Trimming cost V 4 bases and J 7 bases, with 7 bases left between them. Germline CDR1 is KGHSY and CDR2 is FQNENV.

This chain connects TRBV18 to TRBJ2-6; TRBD1 agrees at 7 bases. The CDR3 has 17 residues. V lost 5 bases to trimming and J lost 0 bases; unmatched junction nucleotides: 7. Germline values: CDR1 KGHSH, CDR2 LQKENI. The CDR3 bases are TGTGCCAGCTCATTGGGACAGCAAATCTCTGGGGCCAACGTCCTGACTTTC. It codes for CASSLGQQISGANVLTF. Full variable domain (remainder filled in from reference TRBV18 and TRBJ2-6): NAGVMQNPRHLVRRRGQEARLRCSPMKGHSHVYWYRQLPEEGLKFMVYLQKENIIDESGMPKERFSAEFPKEGPSILRIQQVVRGDSAAYFCASSLGQQISGANVLTFGAGSRLTVL.

V and J are TRBV10-3 and TRBJ2-6; tentatively, D is TRBD1 (6 bases). Germline loops: CDR1 ENHRY, CDR2 SYGVKD. The CDR3 is 15 amino acids. Trimming pared 5 bases from V and 4 bases from J, leaving 12 bases between. CDR3 in DNA: TGTGCCATCAGTAGGACAGTTACCGGGGCCAACGTCCTGACTTTC. Translation: CAISRTVTGANVLTF.

This chain connects TRBV9 to TRBJ2-1; possible D gene TRBD2, 5 bases. The germline CDR1 and CDR2 sequences are SGDLS and YYNGEE. Trimming took 4 bases from V and 3 from J, leaving 11 bases between them. This CDR3 spans 14 amino acids. The CDR3 is CASSSEGHYNEQFF. In DNA, the CDR3 is TGTGCCAGCAGCTCCGAGGGCCACTACAATGAGCAGTTCTTC.

The rearrangement joins TRBV4-3 to TRBJ1-1, with unresolved D. V lost 0 bases and J 2 bases, leaving 7 bases between the germline ends. CDR3 size: 14 residues. The germline CDR1 and CDR2 sequences are LGHNA and YSLEER. The CDR3 nucleotides read TGCGCCAGCAGCCAAGATGACACCAACACTGAAGCTTTCTTT. Residues: CASSQDDTNTEAFF.

The chain couples TRBV9 to TRBJ1-2; D may be TRBD1 (5 bases). The CDR3 has 15 amino acids. With 0 bases removed from V and 7 bases from J, the gap between germline ends came to 16 bases. The germline CDR1 and CDR2 sequences are SGDLS and YYNGEE. The DNA for the CDR3 is TGTGCCAGCAGCGTAGAACCGGGGGTAAGGGTTGGCTACACCTTC. This sequence encodes CASSVEPGVRVGYTF. Full variable domain (missing parts from reference TRBV9 and TRBJ1-2): DSGVTQTPKHLITATGQRVTLRCSPRSGDLSVYWYQQSLDQGLQFLIQYYNGEERAKGNILERFSAQQFPDLHSELNLSSLELGDSALYFCASSVEPGVRVGYTFGSGTRLTVV.

The chain uses TRBV19 and TRBJ1-2; tentatively, D is TRBD1 (5 bases). Trimming left V 8 bases short and J 4 bases short, with 20 bases between. CDR3 size: 15 residues. Germline V gene lookup returns CDR1 LNHDA and CDR2 SQIVND (reference sequence). Written as DNA, the CDR3 is TGTGCCAGTCGGCCGGGACTTAGAGGCTTCTATGGCTACACCTTC. This encodes CASRPGLRGFYGYTF. Using reference TRBV19 and TRBJ1-2 for the parts outside the CDR3, the full variable domain is DGGITQSPKYLFRKEGQNVTLSCEQNLNHDAMYWYRQDPGQGLRLIYYSQIVNDFQKGDIAEGYSVSREKKESFPLTVTSAQKNPTAFYLCASRPGLRGFYGYTFGSGTRLTVV.

The chain recombines TRBV6-6 with TRBJ2-2, with 7 bases identical to TRBD1. Germline V lookup: CDR1 MNHNY, CDR2 SVGAGI (reference sequence). This CDR3 comprises 15 residues. Unmatched junction bases numbered 7, after V lost 6 bases and J lost 3 bases. This CDR3 is CASRPPGQYTGELFF. The CDR3 nucleotides are TGTGCCAGCAGACCCCCGGGACAGTACACCGGGGAGCTGTTTTTT.

The chain combines TRBV25-1 with TRBJ1-2; 8 bases fit TRBD1. Germline CDR1 and CDR2: MGHDK and SYGVNS. The CDR3 contains 11 residues. Trimming removed 11 bases from V and 7 bases from J; junction bases left unmatched: 6. The CDR3 bases are TGTGCCGCCCGGACAGGGACTGGCTACACCTTC. Its protein product is CAARTGTGYTF.

This rearrangement joins TRBV6-5 to TRBJ1-1; 7 bases align to TRBD1. The CDR3 has 12 residues. V gave up 10 bases and J gave up 8 bases; unmatched junction bases: 10. Germline V CDR1 and CDR2: MNHEY, SVGAGI. Here the CDR3 reads CATTNRGKEAFF. The CDR3 DNA reads TGTGCCACCACTAACAGGGGAAAAGAAGCTTTCTTT.

The chain employs TRBV19 and TRBJ1-1, with 7 bases lining up with TRBD1. V dropped 7 bases and J dropped 3; count of bases not matched to a gene: 8. The germline V gene encodes CDR1 LNHDA and CDR2 SQIVND (reference sequence). The length of the CDR3 is 14 residues. The CDR3 DNA follows: TGTGCCAGTAACACATTAGGGGGCCACACTGAAGCTTTCTTT. Encoded protein: CASNTLGGHTEAFF.

This chain joins TRBV4-3 and TRBJ2-5; 7 bases line up with TRBD1. V dropped 4 bases and J dropped 4; count of bases not matched to a gene: 6. The CDR3 has 14 residues. Per the germline V gene, CDR1 is LGHNA and CDR2 is YSLEER. The CDR3 reads CASSPTGAGETQYF. CDR3 nucleotides: TGCGCCAGCAGCCCTACAGGGGCGGGAGAGACCCAGTACTTC.

This chain connects TRBV24-1 to TRBJ1-1; 7 positions match TRBD1. Losses at the gene ends were 2 bases for V and 4 bases for J; bases not matched to a gene: 3. CDR3 size: 14 residues. Germline values: CDR1 KGHDR, CDR2 SFDVKD. The CDR3 nucleotides are TGTGCCACCAGTGATTCAGGGGGAGGCACTGAAGCTTTCTTT. This codes for CATSDSGGGTEAFF.

This clone was counted a single time. The rearrangement links TRBV27 to TRBJ2-7; 9 bases match TRBD1. This CDR3 region has 16 residues. J lost 6 bases, V lost 7 bases, and 16 bases had no gene match. CDR1 MNHEY and CDR2 SMNVEV come from the germline V gene (reference sequence). The CDR3 is CASTHPSGQGKVEQYF. CDR3 coding DNA: TGTGCCAGCACTCACCCCTCGGGACAGGGTAAAGTCGAGCAGTACTTC.

The chain employs TRBV14 and TRBJ2-1, with 8 bases identical to TRBD2. This CDR3 comprises 15 residues. Germline CDR1 and CDR2: SGHDN and FVKESK. Unmatched junction bases numbered 7, after V lost 1 base and J lost 8 bases. The CDR3 spells CASSQVAGSIDEQFF. CDR3 nucleotide sequence: TGTGCCAGCAGCCAAGTAGCGGGATCGATCGATGAGCAGTTCTTC.

CDR3: CASSQEGQAKGEAFF. In nucleotides, the CDR3 is TGTGCCAGCAGCCAAGAGGGACAGGCGAAGGGTGAAGCTTTCTTT. The chain links TRBV3-1 (or the pseudogene TRBV3-2) to TRBJ1-1; 8 bases fit TRBD1. Looked up from germline, CDR1 is LGHDT and CDR2 is YNNKEL (reference sequence). J was trimmed by 7 bases and V by 0 bases; bases with no gene match: 7. The CDR3 extends over 15 amino acids.